The 12 T cell receptor beta chains below all came from one sample that was sequenced in a study of cytomegalovirus exposure and HLA in healthy donors. The table came from immunoSEQ multiplex PCR; TCRdb's copy has only in-frame clones and leaves some out. The sample includes roughly 250,000 clones, 70% to 90% of them seen just once. The sample comprised PBMCs. Source of these receptors: a woman in her twenties or thirties in good health and CMV-seropositive.

V is TRBV2 and J is TRBJ2-1; D is possibly TRBD2 (5 bases). V was pared by 7 bases and J by 3 bases, with 10 bases between. The CDR3 sequence is 13 residues long. The germline gives CDR1 SNHLY, CDR2 FYNNEI. The CDR3 region is CASTDYYYNEQFF. CDR3 nucleotide sequence: TGTGCCAGCACTGACTACTACTACAATGAGCAGTTCTTC.

In regard to this clone: One junction end disagrees with the germline gene, perhaps due to a read error. The V and J genes are TRBV13 and TRBJ1-1; 7 bases fit TRBD1. This CDR3 has 15 residues. The germline CDR1 and CDR2 sequences are PRHDT and FYEKMQ (reference sequence). The CDR3 reads CASSLGTGVNTEAFF. DNA for the CDR3: TGTGCCAGCAGTTTAGGTACAGGGGTGAACACTGAAGCTTTCTTT.

This chain uses TRBV27 with TRBJ1-1; D call uncertain. The CDR3 length is 12 residues. Germline V gene sequence: CDR1 MNHEY, CDR2 SMNVEV (reference sequence). V was shortened by 6 bases and J by 4 bases, with 9 bases between the two germline ends. CDR3 sequence: CASSPKSTEAFF. The CDR3 DNA reads TGTGCCAGCAGCCCCAAGAGCACTGAAGCTTTCTTT.

This clone was observed once. V and J are TRBV6-5 and TRBJ2-1, with 10 bases aligning to TRBD2. Germline V gene data show CDR1 as MNHEY and CDR2 as SVGAGI. V lost 4 bases to trimming and J lost 0 bases; unmatched junction nucleotides: 3. The length of the CDR3 is 16 residues. CDR3 nucleotides: TGTGCCAGCAGTTTACTAGCGGGAAGCTCCTACAATGAGCAGTTCTTC. Translating gives CASSLLAGSSYNEQFF.

This clone was counted between two and nine times. This chain connects TRBV30 to TRBJ1-2; 9 bases fit TRBD1. Per germline, CDR1 GTSNPN and CDR2 SVGIG (reference sequence). The CDR3 consists of 11 residues. With 5 bases clipped from V and 7 bases from J, the junction kept 2 bases outside the gene matches. Written as DNA, the CDR3 is TGTGCCTGGGGGACAGGGTTTGGCTACACCTTC. As protein: CAWGTGFGYTF.

This clone was seen ten or more times. The chain couples TRBV11-3 to TRBJ2-1, with a possible D match to TRBD2 (5 bases). Germline V gene data show CDR1 as SGHNT and CDR2 as YENEEA. V was shortened by 5 bases and J by 8 bases, with 10 bases between the two germline ends. The CDR3 sequence is 12 residues long. The CDR3 region has the DNA TGTGCCAGCAGCCTACTAGGAGATGAGCAGTTCTTC. Protein product: CASSLLGDEQFF.

V gene TRBV27 combines with J gene TRBJ2-5; the D gene is possibly TRBD1 (6 bases). CDR3 length: 15 residues. Per the germline V gene, CDR1 is MNHEY and CDR2 is SMNVEV (reference sequence). V dropped 5 bases and J dropped 4 bases, with 17 bases sitting between them. CDR3 in amino acids: CASSGDISGGETQYF. CDR3 DNA: TGTGCCAGCAGTGGGGACATCTCCGGCGGAGAGACCCAGTACTTC.

This chain connects TRBV15 to TRBJ1-5; TRBD1 is a possible D gene (5 bases). CDR1 is LNHNV, CDR2 YYDKDF, per germline (reference sequence). V was pared by 0 bases and J by 0 bases, with 15 bases between. The CDR3 runs to 18 residues. Here the CDR3 DNA reads TGTGCCACCAGCAGAGATTCGGCAGGGCTTAATAGCAATCAGCCCCAGCATTTT. Its translation: CATSRDSAGLNSNQPQHF.

This clone has more than one count but fewer than ten. V is TRBV10-1 and J is TRBJ1-1; D is unresolved. The CDR3 length is 13 residues. The germline V and J ends were trimmed by 2 bases and 2 bases, with 6 bases remaining between them. Germline V gene data show CDR1 as WNHNN and CDR2 as SYGVQD (reference sequence). This chain's CDR3 is CASSETPNTEAFF. The CDR3 DNA sequence: TGCGCCAGCAGTGAGACACCCAACACTGAAGCTTTCTTT.

J is TRBJ2-7 and V is TRBV5-1; D is perhaps TRBD2 (5 bases). The ends were cut back, 4 bases at V and 6 bases at J, with 14 bases in the middle. Germline CDR1 and CDR2: SGHRS and YFSETQ. This CDR3 region has 13 residues. CDR3: CASSAGPQFEQYF. The CDR3 DNA sequence: TGCGCCAGCAGCGCGGGCCCCCAGTTCGAGCAGTACTTC.

The rearrangement uses TRBV28 and TRBJ1-2; D is perhaps TRBD1 (6 bases). Germline assignment: CDR1 MDHEN and CDR2 SYDVKM. The length of the CDR3 is 15 residues. Trimming cost V 3 bases and J 4 bases, with 15 bases left between them. CDR3 coding DNA: TGTGCCAGCAGTTTTACAGGGAACTGGGGCTATGGCTACACCTTC. Protein sequence: CASSFTGNWGYGYTF.

This clone was seen once. The gene calls are TRBV7-2 and TRBJ2-7; maybe TRBD2 (6 bases). The CDR3 is 13 amino acids. The V and J ends lost 3 bases and 2 bases respectively, with 8 bases between them. Per germline, CDR1 SGHTA and CDR2 FQGNSA. The CDR3: CASSLRGAYEQYF. The DNA of the CDR3 is TGTGCCAGCAGCTTGCGGGGAGCCTACGAGCAGTACTTC. Full variable domain (remainder filled in from reference TRBV7-2 and TRBJ2-7): GAGVSQSPSNKVTEKGKDVELRCDPISGHTALYWYRQSLGQGLEFLIYFQGNSAPDKSGLPSDRFSAERTGGSVSTLTIQRTQQEDSAVYLCASSLRGAYEQYFGPGTRLTVT.